This is a list of T cell receptor beta chains from one sample in a study of T cell responses to AZD1222 COVID-19 vaccine. The table came from immunoSEQ multiplex PCR; TCRdb's copy has only in-frame clones and leaves some out. The sample shows about 190,000 clones, about 87% of them seen only once. Here the sequenced sample was peripheral blood, taken on day 0 of MenACWY control vaccination. These receptors were obtained from an adult in good health. The CDR3 runs from the conserved cysteine through the conserved F or W. The D gene is left open where the match is weak. Where a row states a size, it is once, few, many or the class of an expanded clone; other rows omit it.

d_gene	abundance	v_gene	j_gene	CDR3nt	CDR3aa
.	once	TRBV2	TRBJ1-3	TGTGCCAGCAGTCGAATACAGTTCTCTGGAAACACCATATATTTT	CASSRIQFSGNTIYF
TRBD1	.	TRBV10-2	TRBJ2-5	TGCGCCAGCATGGCGGACAGGGGGCTTCTGTTAGGAGAGACCCAGTACTTC	CASMADRGLLLGETQYF
.	.	TRBV19	TRBJ1-2	TGTGCCAGTAGTATAGACATCCGGGACAATTATGGCTACACCTTC	CASSIDIRDNYGYTF
.	.	TRBV19	TRBJ2-7	TGTGCCAGTACCCCCGGGCAGGGACCTGGTCCCTACGAGCAGTACTTC	CASTPGQGPGPYEQYF
.	.	TRBV7-9	TRBJ2-3	TGTGCCAGCAGCATGAGAGTTGATACGCAGTATTTT	CASSMRVDTQYF
TRBD1	.	TRBV28	TRBJ1-2	TGTGCCAGCAGTCAAGACCGGGACAGCTATGGCTACACCTTC	CASSQDRDSYGYTF
.	once	TRBV5-6	TRBJ1-2	TGTGCCAGCAGGGCCCTAGGGGAGGGCTATGGCTACACCTTC	CASRALGEGYGYTF
.	.	TRBV6-5	TRBJ2-5	TGTGCCAGCAGTTACTTCACCCGGGGGTACGAGACCCAGTACTTC	CASSYFTRGYETQYF
TRBD1	.	TRBV7-8	TRBJ1-1	TGTGCCAGCAGCGGGCAGGGGGAGGACACTGAAGCTTTCTTT	CASSGQGEDTEAFF
TRBD1	.	TRBV4-1	TRBJ1-1	TGCGCCAGCAGCCAGGCGGGACAGGAGAACACTGAAGCTTTCTTT	CASSQAGQENTEAFF
TRBD2	few	TRBV20-1	TRBJ2-7	TGCAGTGCTAGTCCCCTAGCGGTTCGGGAGCAGTACTTC	CSASPLAVREQYF
.	.	TRBV6-2/TRBV6-3	TRBJ2-7	TGTGCCAGCAGTTACTCGAAACTCTCCAGGCGCGACGAGCAGTACTTC	CASSYSKLSRRDEQYF
.	.	TRBV6-2/TRBV6-3	TRBJ2-7	TGTGCCAGCAGTCACACCTCGCCGGGACGGCGATACGAGCAGTACTTC	CASSHTSPGRRYEQYF
TRBD1	.	TRBV19	TRBJ2-7	TGTGCCAGTAGTATCACAGGGGACAACGAGCAGTACTTC	CASSITGDNEQYF
.	.	TRBV5-1	TRBJ2-1	TGCGCCAGCAGCTCGACGCCGGCAGGGAACAATGAGCAGTTCTTC	CASSSTPAGNNEQFF
TRBD1	.	TRBV11-3	TRBJ2-1	TGTGCCAGCAGCTTAGACGGACAGGTCAATGAGCAGTTCTTC	CASSLDGQVNEQFF
.	.	TRBV2	TRBJ1-1	TGTGCCAGCAGTGAACGGAGGGGGAACACTGAAGCTTTCTTT	CASSERRGNTEAFF
TRBD1	few	TRBV18	TRBJ1-5	TGTGCCAGCTCACCCCCGGGACAGGGAAATCAGCCCCAGCATTTT	CASSPPGQGNQPQHF
TRBD2	.	TRBV5-1	TRBJ2-3	TGCGCCAGCAGCCAAGGACTAGCGGGGGGTACAGATACGCAGTATTTT	CASSQGLAGGTDTQYF
.	once	TRBV28	TRBJ2-7	TGTGCCAGCAGTCCCACGGTACAGCGGGCGCAGTACTTC	CASSPTVQRAQYF
TRBD1	.	TRBV27	TRBJ1-1	TGTGCCAGCAGTCCCGGACAGGGAACGCTGAACACTGAAGCTTTCTTT	CASSPGQGTLNTEAFF
.	.	TRBV18	TRBJ2-3	TGTGCCAGCTCACCACCTATCACAGATACGCAGTATTTT	CASSPPITDTQYF
TRBD1	.	TRBV19	TRBJ2-7	TGTGCCAGTAGCCCGGGACAGGGTGGAGGGGAGCAGTACTTC	CASSPGQGGGEQYF
.	.	TRBV14	TRBJ1-1	TGTGCCAGCAGCCTACGACCGACAGTGGGTGATGGTTTCTTT	CASSLRPTVGDGFF
.	.	TRBV5-1	TRBJ1-2	TGCGCCAGCAAGCTTGGGGGAGCAGGAGTCTATTCCAGCTACACCTTC	CASKLGGAGVYSSYTF
.	.	TRBV13	TRBJ1-2	TGTGCCAGCAGCTTGGCAGGGACGGATGGCTACACCTTC	CASSLAGTDGYTF
.	.	TRBV5-6	TRBJ1-2	TGTGCCAGCAGCTTGGCCAAGGCGGGGGTTGCGCGCTATGGCTACACCTTC	CASSLAKAGVARYGYTF